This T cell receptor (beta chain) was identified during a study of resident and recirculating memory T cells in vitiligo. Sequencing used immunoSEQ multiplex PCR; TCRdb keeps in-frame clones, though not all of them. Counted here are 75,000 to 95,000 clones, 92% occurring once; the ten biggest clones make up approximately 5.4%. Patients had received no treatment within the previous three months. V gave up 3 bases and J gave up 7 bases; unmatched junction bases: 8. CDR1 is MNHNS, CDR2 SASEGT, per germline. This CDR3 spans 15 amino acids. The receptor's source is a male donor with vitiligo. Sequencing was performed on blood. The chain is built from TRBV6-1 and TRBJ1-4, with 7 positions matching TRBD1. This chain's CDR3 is CASSELQGTSEKLFF. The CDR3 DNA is TGTGCCAGCAGTGAGTTACAGGGGACGAGTGAAAAACTGTTTTTT.